The clone carrying this TCR beta chain is medium-sized (0.01 to 0.1%) by share. The sample belongs to a study of T cell responses to AZD1222 COVID-19 vaccine. Trimming cost V 4 bases and J 1 base, with 7 bases left between them. The germline CDR1 and CDR2 sequences are SSHAT and FNYEAQ (reference sequence). The CDR3 covers 14 residues. Assay: immunoSEQ multiplex PCR; the TCRdb copy retains only in-frame clones and omits some. The sample includes about 47,000 clones, over 75% of them seen just once. The sequencing here drew on peripheral blood, taken 28 days after the second dose of the MenACWY control vaccine. The receptor's source is an adult who received the MenACWY meningococcal vaccine as a control. This sequence joins TRBV7-7 and TRBJ2-2; perhaps TRBD1 as D (5 bases). In DNA, the CDR3 is TGTGCCAGCAGCTCGACAGTGAACACCGGGGAGCTGTTTTTT. This translates into CASSSTVNTGELFF.